The rows below give T cell receptor beta chains drawn from one sample of a study of PD-1 blockade in classical Hodgkin lymphoma. TCRdb's table, derived via immunoSEQ multiplex PCR, lists solely in-frame clones and lacks some. Found here are about 94,000 clones, approximately 92% of them singletons; the top ten hold around 11%. This specimen was peripheral blood mononuclear cells (PBMCs), taken before the second cycle of nivolumab. The receptor source for this set is a human donor with classical Hodgkin lymphoma. Each CDR3 is given with its conserved first and last residue. Each record gives: CDR3 DNA, CDR3 protein, J gene, D gene, V gene. A D gene is named only where the DNA matches it firmly.

TGCGCCAGCAGCTCCAGGGGCCTCCCCGGCACAGATACGCAGTATTTT | CASSSRGLPGTDTQYF | TRBJ2-3 | - | TRBV5-1
TGTGCCAGCAGTTACCCCAACATGGGGACTGAGCAGTTCTTC | CASSYPNMGTEQFF | TRBJ2-1 | - | TRBV6-6
TGCAGCGTTGTTGTGAACGAGCAGTACTTC | CSVVVNEQYF | TRBJ2-7 | - | TRBV29-1
TGCGCCAGCAGAGAGAGCGGGGGTTCAGATACGCAGTATTTT | CASRESGGSDTQYF | TRBJ2-3 | TRBD2 | TRBV5-1
TGTGCCAGTATTGGGTCAGCGAACACCGGGGAGCTGTTTTTT | CASIGSANTGELFF | TRBJ2-2 | - | TRBV19
TGCGCCAGCAGCTTGGCTCCTACAGGATACGAGCAGTACTTC | CASSLAPTGYEQYF | TRBJ2-7 | - | TRBV5-1
TGCGCCAGCAGCCAAGTAGACACGAACACTGAAGCTTTCTTT | CASSQVDTNTEAFF | TRBJ1-1 | - | TRBV4-1
TGTGCCAGCAGCTTAGATAGGGCAGGGAGACAGCCCCAGCATTTT | CASSLDRAGRQPQHF | TRBJ1-5 | - | TRBV7-2
TGCAGCGTTGATGGGGGACCTGCAGGCTATGGCTACACCTTC | CSVDGGPAGYGYTF | TRBJ1-2 | - | TRBV29-1
TGTGCCAGCAGTGAAGTAAAGGTCGACGTTCAGTACTTC | CASSEVKVDVQYF | TRBJ2-4 | - | TRBV6-1
TGCGCCAGCAGCCAAGATACCAACACAGATACGCAGTATTTT | CASSQDTNTDTQYF | TRBJ2-3 | - | TRBV4-1
TGTGCCAGTAGGCCCTGGGACACCGGGGAGCTGTTTTTT | CASRPWDTGELFF | TRBJ2-2 | - | TRBV19
TGTGCCAGTACCCAGGAGGGGATGAACACTGAAGCTTTCTTT | CASTQEGMNTEAFF | TRBJ1-1 | - | TRBV19
TGCGCCAGCAGCTCCGGCGTGGGGGGACCCTACAATGAGCAGTTCTTC | CASSSGVGGPYNEQFF | TRBJ2-1 | - | TRBV5-1